These 8 T cell receptor beta chains were sequenced from one sample in a study of neurological immune-mediated disorders. Each CDR3 protein gets one entry after TCRdb re-called the 5' RACE reads with MiXCR. This sample carries tens of thousands of distinct CDR3 sequences, about 7% of them seen once, and the ten largest clones take around 4.4%. Sequenced: PBMCs. The receptors were gathered from a woman aged 40 to 50 in good health.

This clonotype was picked up many times. The genes are TRBV7-9 and TRBJ2-7; 7 nucleotides line up with TRBD2. CDR3 length: 15 amino acids. Germline lookup yields CDR1 SEHNR and CDR2 FQNEAQ (reference sequence). The V segment lost 4 bases and the J segment 7 bases; nucleotides outside the gene matches: 13. This CDR3 reads CASSSQGRGVEEQYF. CDR3 bases: TGTGCCAGCAGCTCCCAGGGTCGGGGGGTAGAGGAGCAGTACTTC.

This clonotype was observed at least ten times. This sequence joins TRBV6-5 and TRBJ1-1; 7 positions agree with TRBD1. Germline V CDR1 and CDR2: MNHEY, SVGAGI. V lost 5 bases, J lost 8 bases, and 8 bases stayed unmatched. The CDR3 covers 13 residues. The CDR3 protein is CASSLDRAIEAFF. The DNA of the CDR3 is TGTGCCAGCAGTCTTGACAGGGCGATAGAAGCTTTCTTT.

V is TRBV9 and J is TRBJ2-3, with 11 bases identical to TRBD2. V gave up 3 bases and J gave up 2 bases; unmatched junction bases: 5. Looked up from germline, CDR1 is SGDLS and CDR2 is YYNGEE. CDR3 size: 16 residues. The CDR3 nucleotides are TGTGCCAGCAGCGGGGCTAGCGGGAGGTCCACAGATACGCAGTATTTT. This codes for CASSGASGRSTDTQYF.

In its sample, this clonotype was seen many times. The CDR3 sequence: CASSKQGNGEKLFF. CDR3 DNA: TGTGCCAGCAGTAAACAGGGGAACGGTGAAAAACTGTTTTTT. The chain joins TRBV6-1 to TRBJ1-4; 7 bases fit TRBD1. The J segment lost 7 bases and the V segment lost 5 bases, leaving 7 bases of the junction unmatched. Germline CDR1 is MNHNS and CDR2 is SASEGT. The CDR3 length is 14 residues.

Comment on this clonotype: This may arise from a read error, as a much more abundant clone is one base away. The chain carries TRBV6-1 and TRBJ1-2; perhaps TRBD1 as D (5 bases). This CDR3 contains 12 residues. In germline, CDR1 is MNHNS, CDR2 SASEGT. CDR3 region: CTSREIFGGYTF. The CDR3, as DNA: TGTACCAGCAGGGAGATCTTTGGGGGCTACACCTTC.

This clonotype has only one observation. J is TRBJ2-1 and V is TRBV6-6; 9 bases are shared with TRBD2. CDR3 length: 12 residues. CDR1 is MNHNY, CDR2 SVGAGI, per germline (reference sequence). The CDR3 loop reads CVCGGGGNEQFF. CDR3 nucleotide sequence: TGTGTGTGCGGGGGGGGTGGAAATGAGCAGTTCTTC.

This clonotype was seen ten or more times. The chain combines TRBV9 with TRBJ2-5; 8 nucleotides line up with TRBD2. CDR1 SGDLS and CDR2 YYNGEE come from the germline V gene. This CDR3 is built from 13 residues. The trim removed 4 bases at V and 4 bases at J, leaving 3 bases unmatched. The CDR3 is CASSPRGGETQYF. In DNA, the CDR3 is TGTGCCAGCAGCCCCCGGGGGGGAGAGACCCAGTACTTC.

Ten or more counts support this clonotype. The chain combines TRBV5-1 with TRBJ2-7, with 7 bases matching TRBD1. In germline, CDR1 is SGHRS, CDR2 YFSETQ. V lost 4 bases, J lost 2 bases, and 9 bases stayed unmatched. The CDR3 is 15 amino acids. In DNA, the CDR3 is TGCGCCAGCAGCCCCGGACAGGCTATAACCTACGAGCAGTACTTC. Translation: CASSPGQAITYEQYF. The full variable domain, in which reference TRBV5-1 and TRBJ2-7 provide the parts outside the CDR3, is KAGVTQTPRYLIKTRGQQVTLSCSPISGHRSVSWYQQTPGQGLQFLFEYFSETQRNKGNFPGRFSGRQFSNSRSEMNVSTLELGDSALYLCASSPGQAITYEQYFGPGTRLTVT.